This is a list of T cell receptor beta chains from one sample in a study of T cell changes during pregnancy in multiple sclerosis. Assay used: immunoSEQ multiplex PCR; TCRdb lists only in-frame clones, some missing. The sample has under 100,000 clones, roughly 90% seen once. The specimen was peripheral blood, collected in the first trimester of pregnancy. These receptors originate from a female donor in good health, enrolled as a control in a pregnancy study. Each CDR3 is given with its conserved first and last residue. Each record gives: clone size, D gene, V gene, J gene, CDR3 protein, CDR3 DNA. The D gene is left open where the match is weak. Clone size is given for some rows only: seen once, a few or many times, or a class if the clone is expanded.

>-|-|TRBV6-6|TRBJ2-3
CASSPRLVTTDTQYF
TGTGCCAGCAGCCCTCGACTAGTTACGACAGATACGCAGTATTTT
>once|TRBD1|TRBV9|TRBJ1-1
CASSVGDSEAFF
TGTGCCAGCAGCGTCGGGGACAGTGAAGCTTTCTTT
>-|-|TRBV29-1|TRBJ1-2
CSAEGQSNYGYTF
TGCAGCGCTGAAGGACAGTCGAACTATGGCTACACCTTC
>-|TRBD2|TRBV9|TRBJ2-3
CASSERGISDTQYF
TGTGCCAGCAGCGAGCGGGGGATATCAGATACGCAGTATTTT
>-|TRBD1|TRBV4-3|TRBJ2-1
CASSQRQGIYNEQFF
TGCGCCAGCAGCCAGCGACAGGGGATTTACAATGAGCAGTTCTTC
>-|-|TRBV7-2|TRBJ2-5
CASSSHRGGETQYF
TGTGCCAGCAGCTCGCACAGGGGGGGAGAGACCCAGTACTTC
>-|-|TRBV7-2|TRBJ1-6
CASSLGRGPFSYNSPLHF
TGTGCCAGCAGCTTAGGCCGCGGTCCCTTCTCCTATAATTCACCCCTCCACTTT
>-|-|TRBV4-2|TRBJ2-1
CASSHGTPPNEQFF
TGTGCCAGCAGCCACGGGACTCCACCCAATGAGCAGTTCTTC
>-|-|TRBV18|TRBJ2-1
CASSTDHLRNEQFF
TGTGCCAGCTCGACAGACCATCTACGCAATGAGCAGTTCTTC
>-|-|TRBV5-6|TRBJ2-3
CASSLSSGHRRMTQYF
TGTGCCAGCAGTTTATCCTCGGGACACCGGAGGATGACGCAGTATTTT
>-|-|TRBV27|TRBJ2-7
CASGLPYEQYF
TGTGCCAGCGGCCTTCCGTACGAGCAGTACTTC
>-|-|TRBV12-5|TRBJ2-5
CASGLTPQTQYF
TGTGCTAGTGGTTTGACTCCTCAGACCCAGTACTTC
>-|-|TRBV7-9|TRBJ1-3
CASSPYRESGNTIYF
TGTGCCAGCAGCCCTTACAGGGAGTCTGGAAACACCATATATTTT
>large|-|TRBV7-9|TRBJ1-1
CASSPPGDTEAFF
TGTGCCAGCAGCCCCCCCGGGGACACTGAAGCTTTCTTT
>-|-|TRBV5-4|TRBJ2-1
CASSFGGRGLHNEQFF
TGTGCCAGCAGCTTTGGTGGCAGGGGATTACACAATGAGCAGTTCTTC
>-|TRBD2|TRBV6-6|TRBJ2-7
CASRETGLAGGEQYF
TGTGCCAGCAGAGAAACGGGACTAGCGGGGGGCGAGCAGTACTTC
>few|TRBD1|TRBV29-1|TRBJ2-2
CSVERIGQGATGELFF
TGCAGCGTTGAACGTATCGGACAGGGCGCGACCGGGGAGCTGTTTTTT
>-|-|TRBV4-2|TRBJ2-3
CASSPLGREADTQYF
TGTGCCAGCAGCCCTCTGGGCAGGGAGGCAGATACGCAGTATTTT
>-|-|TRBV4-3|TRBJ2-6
CASSQGGLSGANVLTF
TGCGCCAGCAGCCAAGGGGGCCTCTCTGGGGCCAACGTCCTGACTTTC
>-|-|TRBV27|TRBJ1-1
CASSPGADSEAFF
TGTGCCAGCAGTCCCGGTGCAGACTCTGAAGCTTTCTTT
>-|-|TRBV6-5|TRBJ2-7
CASSKGRDPYEQYF
TGTGCCAGCAGTAAGGGCAGGGATCCTTACGAGCAGTACTTC
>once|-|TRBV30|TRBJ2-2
CAWSVQVDTGELFF
TGTGCCTGGAGTGTACAAGTGGACACCGGGGAGCTGTTTTTT
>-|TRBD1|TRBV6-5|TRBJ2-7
CASSPDRGLYEQYF
TGTGCCAGCAGCCCTGACAGGGGGCTGTACGAGCAGTACTTC
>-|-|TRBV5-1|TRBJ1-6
CASSLKQSYNSPLHF
TGCGCCAGCAGCTTGAAACAGTCTTATAATTCACCCCTCCACTTT
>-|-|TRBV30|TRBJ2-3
CAWSIRQTDTQYF
TGTGCCTGGAGTATTCGACAGACAGATACGCAGTATTTT
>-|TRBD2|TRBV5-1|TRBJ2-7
CASSTGPSGGYSYEQYF
TGCGCCAGCAGCACGGGGCCTAGCGGGGGATACTCCTACGAGCAGTACTTC
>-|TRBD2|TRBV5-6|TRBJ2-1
CASSVWERGDYEQFF
TGTGCCAGCAGCGTTTGGGAGCGGGGGGACTATGAGCAGTTCTTC
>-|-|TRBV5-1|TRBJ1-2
CASSLGRDYGYTF
TGCGCCAGCAGCTTGGGCAGGGATTATGGCTACACCTTC
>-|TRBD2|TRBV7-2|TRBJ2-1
CASSPGGSYNEQFF
TGTGCCAGCAGCCCGGGAGGCTCTTACAATGAGCAGTTCTTC
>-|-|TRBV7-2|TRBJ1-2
CASSLGGDYGYTF
TGTGCCAGCAGCTTAGGGGGGGACTATGGCTACACCTTC
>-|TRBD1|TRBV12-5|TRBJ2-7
CASGFQGAEQYF
TGTGCTAGTGGTTTCCAGGGGGCCGAGCAGTACTTC
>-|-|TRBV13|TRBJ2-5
CASSGKGVWGETQYF
TGTGCCAGCAGCGGAAAGGGGGTTTGGGGAGAGACCCAGTACTTC
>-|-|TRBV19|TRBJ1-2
CASRSGGGYGYTF
TGTGCCAGTAGGTCTGGGGGAGGCTATGGCTACACCTTC
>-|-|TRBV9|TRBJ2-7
CASSSGSEQYF
TGTGCCAGCAGTTCTGGGAGCGAGCAGTACTTC
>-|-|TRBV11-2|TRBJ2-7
CASSQEVEQYF
TGTGCCAGCAGTCAGGAGGTCGAGCAGTACTTC
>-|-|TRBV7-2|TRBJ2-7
CASSPSLDSYEQYF
TGTGCCAGCAGCCCAAGTTTAGACAGCTACGAGCAGTACTTC
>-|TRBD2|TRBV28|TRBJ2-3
CASVRGGTDTQYF
TGTGCCAGCGTTCGCGGGGGGACAGATACGCAGTATTTT
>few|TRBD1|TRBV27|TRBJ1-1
CASRGTGRTEAFF
TGTGCCAGCAGGGGGACAGGGAGGACTGAAGCTTTCTTT
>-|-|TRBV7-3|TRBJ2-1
CASRLREYNEQFF
TGTGCCAGCAGACTCCGTGAATACAATGAGCAGTTCTTC
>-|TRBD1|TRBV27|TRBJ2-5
CASSLGTGGQETQYF
TGTGCCAGCAGTTTAGGGACAGGGGGACAAGAGACCCAGTACTTC
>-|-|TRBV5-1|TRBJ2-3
CASRPGLRSTDTQYF
TGCGCCAGCAGGCCGGGACTGCGCAGCACAGATACGCAGTATTTT